Each of the 24 T cell receptor beta chains below was sequenced from the same sample in a study of blood T cell repertoires in COVID-19. The method was immunoSEQ multiplex PCR; TCRdb's version includes in-frame clones alone and lacks a portion of them. The sample includes 220,000 or so clones, roughly four fifths seen only once; the top ten take 1.3%. The sequenced material came from PBMCs or T cells enriched from blood (not recorded which). The receptors here all came from a middle-aged woman with acute COVID-19.

J is TRBJ2-3 and V is TRBV7-9; 10 bases align to TRBD2. The junction had 9 bases not matched to a gene; V was cut back by 1 base and J by 5 bases. Germline V gives CDR1 SEHNR, CDR2 FQNEAQ (reference sequence). The CDR3 is 17 amino acids. CDR3 residues: CASSLGPLSGRGDTQYF. In DNA, the CDR3 is TGTGCCAGCAGCTTAGGCCCCTTGAGCGGGAGGGGAGATACGCAGTATTTT. The full variable domain, completed using reference TRBV7-9 and TRBJ2-3, is DTGVSQNPRHKITKRGQNVTFRCDPISEHNRLYWYRQTLGQGPEFLTYFQNEAQLEKSRLLSDRFSAERPKGSFSTLEIQRTEQGDSAMYLCASSLGPLSGRGDTQYFGPGTRLTVL.

The chain uses TRBV4-1 and TRBJ2-2, with TRBD1 matching 9 bases. Germline CDR1 MGHRA, CDR2 YSYEKL. Trimming at V came to 4 bases and at J to 6 bases, leaving 9 bases not matched to a gene. The CDR3 contains 16 residues. CDR3 bases: TGCGCCAGCAGCCCAACCGACAGGGGGAGGGCCGGGGAGCTGTTTTTT. Its translation is CASSPTDRGRAGELFF.

The sample holds a few counts of this clone. The rearrangement uses TRBV28 and TRBJ1-1, with D perhaps TRBD1 (5 bases). The CDR3 consists of 11 residues. V gave up 6 bases and J gave up 11 bases, with 13 bases separating them. The germline CDR1 and CDR2 sequences are MDHEN and SYDVKM. The CDR3 is CASSGAGGAFF. The CDR3 DNA reads TGTGCCAGCAGCGGTGCGGGGGGGGCTTTCTTT.

The J gene is TRBJ1-5, the V gene TRBV20-1; the match to TRBD1 covers 8 bases. Trimming cost V 3 bases and J 1 base; bases outside gene matches: 8. In germline, CDR1 is DFQATT, CDR2 SNEGSKA (reference sequence). The CDR3 sequence is 16 residues long. CDR3 sequence: CSASYQGQASNQPQHF. The CDR3 DNA reads as TGCAGTGCTAGTTACCAGGGACAGGCCAGCAATCAGCCCCAGCATTTT.

J is TRBJ2-4 and V is TRBV6-5, with D maybe TRBD2 (6 bases). Trimming took 4 bases from V and 2 from J, leaving 9 bases between them. Germline CDR1 reads MNHEY; CDR2 reads SVGAGI. The CDR3 is made up of 14 amino acids. This CDR3 is CASSSRGPKNIQYF. CDR3 nucleotide sequence: TGTGCCAGCAGTTCGCGGGGTCCCAAAAACATTCAGTACTTC.

The CDR3, as DNA: TGCAGTGCTAGTTCGGAGACCGCGTACGAGCAGTACTTC. This codes for CSASSETAYEQYF. V and J are TRBV20-1 and TRBJ2-7; no clear D. The CDR3 length is 13 residues. With 3 bases removed from V and 4 bases from J, the gap between germline ends came to 13 bases. Germline CDR1 DFQATT, CDR2 SNEGSKA (reference sequence).

This sequence joins TRBV4-3 and TRBJ2-2; D is perhaps TRBD1 (5 bases). The V gene lost 6 bases and the J gene lost 7 bases, with 9 bases spanning the gap. Germline-derived CDR1 and CDR2 are LGHNA and YSLEER. The CDR3 extends over 12 amino acids. The CDR3 loop is CASSPQGGELFF. As DNA, the CDR3 is TGCGCCAGCAGTCCCCAGGGCGGGGAGCTGTTTTTT.

The chain combines TRBV7-8 with TRBJ2-7, with D hard to call. Germline values: CDR1 SGHVS, CDR2 FQNEAQ. Between the trimmed V and J ends, which lost 5 bases and 5 bases, there was a span of 13 bases. The CDR3 has 13 amino acids. The CDR3 loop reads CASSETVNHEQYF. The CDR3, as DNA: TGTGCCAGCAGCGAAACAGTGAACCACGAGCAGTACTTC.

This clone has just a few counts. V usage is TRBV4-2 and J usage is TRBJ2-7, with TRBD2 identical over 11 bases. Germline CDR1 is LGHNA and CDR2 is YNFKEQ. Trimming removed 3 bases from V and 0 bases from J; junction bases left unmatched: 1. The CDR3 has 15 residues. The CDR3 bases are TGTGCCAGCAGCCATACTAGCGGGGGCTCCTACGAGCAGTACTTC. It yields the protein CASSHTSGGSYEQYF.

This chain connects TRBV11-3 to TRBJ2-1, with D possibly TRBD2 on 5 matching bases. Trimming pared 5 bases from V and 8 bases from J, leaving 10 bases between. The CDR3 has 12 amino acids. Per germline, CDR1 SGHNT and CDR2 YENEEA. The CDR3 sequence is CASSRGFDEQFF. The CDR3 DNA reads as TGTGCCAGCAGCCGGGGATTTGATGAGCAGTTCTTC.

The chain employs TRBV13 and TRBJ2-7; 8 positions match TRBD2. Looked up from germline, CDR1 is PRHDT and CDR2 is FYEKMQ (reference sequence). The CDR3 has 15 residues. With 5 bases clipped from V and 7 bases from J, the junction kept 13 bases outside the gene matches. The DNA of the CDR3 is TGTGCCAGCAGCGCCCCGCGGAGCGGGAGATATGAGCAGTACTTC. Amino acids: CASSAPRSGRYEQYF.

This chain joins TRBV27 and TRBJ1-2, with 11 bases aligning to TRBD1. Looked up from germline, CDR1 is MNHEY and CDR2 is SMNVEV (reference sequence). The CDR3 has 13 residues. V shed 5 bases and J 8 bases; nucleotides not matched to a gene: 4. The CDR3 region has the DNA TGTGCCAGCAGTCCCGGGACAGGGGGGGGCTACACCTTC. Its protein product is CASSPGTGGGYTF.

V gene TRBV5-4 combines with J gene TRBJ2-3; D perhaps matches TRBD2 (6 bases). The CDR3 is made up of 17 amino acids. Germline CDR1 SGHNT, CDR2 YYREEE (reference sequence). Trimming pared 3 bases from V and 9 bases from J, leaving 26 bases between. The CDR3 loop reads CASSWISSAGSGSTQYF. The CDR3, as DNA: TGTGCCAGCAGCTGGATCTCTAGCGCGGGTTCCGGGTCGACGCAGTATTTT.

This clone was counted only a few times. The V and J genes are TRBV21-1 and TRBJ2-4; the tabulated D call, TRBD1, remains unverified against the DNA. TRBV21-1 is a listed pseudogene. The length of the CDR3 is 17 residues. CDR3 residues: CASSKEDRKLAKNIQYF. The CDR3 DNA reads as TGTGCCAGCAGCAAAGAGGACAGGAAACTAGCCAAAAACATTCAGTACTTC.

The chain uses TRBV7-2 and TRBJ1-2, with 9 nucleotides matching TRBD1. Germline V lookup: CDR1 SGHTA, CDR2 FQGNSA. V lost 4 bases, J lost 4 bases, and 13 bases stayed unmatched. The CDR3 is 17 amino acids. As DNA, the CDR3 is TGTGCCAGCAGCTCACTGGGACAGGGAAAAGGGGGCTATGGCTACACCTTC. As protein: CASSSLGQGKGGYGYTF.

V usage is TRBV7-3 and J usage is TRBJ1-2, with TRBD1 matching 8 bases. Germline values: CDR1 SGHTA, CDR2 FQGTGA. The length of the CDR3 is 12 residues. The J segment lost 6 bases and the V segment lost 5 bases, leaving 2 bases of the junction unmatched. The CDR3 spells CASSPDRDGYTF. The CDR3 nucleotides are TGTGCCAGCAGCCCGGACAGGGATGGCTACACCTTC. Filled out from reference TRBV7-3 and TRBJ1-2, the complete variable domain reads GAGVSQTPSNKVTEKGKYVELRCDPISGHTALYWYRQSLGQGPEFLIYFQGTGAADDSGLPNDRFFAVRPEGSVSTLKIQRTERGDSAVYLCASSPDRDGYTFGSGTRLTVV.

The chain is built from TRBV5-1 and TRBJ1-4; tentative D call: TRBD1 (5 bases). Germline V gives CDR1 SGHRS, CDR2 YFSETQ. This CDR3 has 15 residues. V dropped 1 base and J dropped 4 bases, with 11 bases sitting between them. The CDR3 DNA reads TGCGCCAGCAGCTTGTTGGGGCAGCGTAATGAAAAACTGTTTTTT. It yields the protein CASSLLGQRNEKLFF.

This chain connects TRBV11-2 to TRBJ2-5; D not certain. This CDR3 has 15 amino acids. Looked up from germline, CDR1 is SGHAT and CDR2 is FQNNGV. V was cut by 3 bases and J by 3 bases, with 14 bases left in between. CDR3 protein: CASSFARRGKETQYF. Written as DNA, the CDR3 is TGTGCCAGCAGCTTCGCTAGGCGAGGAAAAGAGACCCAGTACTTC.

This clone has a single count. The rearrangement links TRBV27 to TRBJ1-5; 7 nucleotides match TRBD1. This CDR3 spans 17 amino acids. Germline lookup yields CDR1 MNHEY and CDR2 SMNVEV (reference sequence). V lost 5 bases to trimming and J lost 6 bases; unmatched junction nucleotides: 16. CDR3 region: CASSPTHRGALGQPQHF. The CDR3, as DNA: TGTGCCAGCAGTCCAACCCACAGGGGCGCCCTCGGTCAGCCCCAGCATTTT.

V usage is TRBV2 and J usage is TRBJ1-2; D not resolved. This CDR3 spans 13 amino acids. Germline CDR1 and CDR2: SNHLY and FYNNEI. V lost 4 bases, J lost 5 bases, and 11 bases lay in between. The CDR3 region is CASSVVAPYGYTF. CDR3 sequence (DNA): TGTGCCAGCAGTGTGGTCGCGCCGTATGGCTACACCTTC.

This sequence joins TRBV28 and TRBJ2-5; tentatively, D is TRBD2 (5 bases). CDR3 length: 13 amino acids. The V end lost 5 bases, the J end lost 1 base, and 8 bases lay between the germline ends. Germline values: CDR1 MDHEN, CDR2 SYDVKM. The CDR3 protein is CASSQRIQETQYF. CDR3 bases: TGTGCCAGCAGTCAGCGGATCCAAGAGACCCAGTACTTC.

The rearrangement links TRBV7-9 to TRBJ1-3, with D possibly matching TRBD1 (6 bases). The germline gives CDR1 SEHNR, CDR2 FQNEAQ (reference sequence). CDR3 length: 16 residues. V lost 4 bases to trimming and J lost 2 bases, with 15 bases between them. Here the CDR3 DNA reads TGTGCCAGCAGCTCGGTACAGGGAGGGCCTGGAAACACCATATATTTT. Its translation is CASSSVQGGPGNTIYF.

This clone was seen only a few times. The V gene is TRBV7-2, the J gene TRBJ2-5; D is possibly TRBD2 (6 bases). Trimming left V 4 bases short and J 2 bases short, with 11 bases between. The germline gives CDR1 SGHTA, CDR2 FQGNSA. This CDR3 comprises 14 residues. DNA for the CDR3: TGTGCCAGCAGCTACGGAGGGCGGCAAGAGACCCAGTACTTC. Protein product: CASSYGGRQETQYF.

The V and J genes are TRBV27 and TRBJ1-4; tentative D call: TRBD1 (6 bases). Germline V gene data show CDR1 as MNHEY and CDR2 as SMNVEV (reference sequence). The CDR3 contains 15 residues. The V end was cut by 3 bases, the J end by 7 bases, with 15 bases between. The CDR3 sequence is CASSLGTGFGEKLFF. The CDR3 coding sequence is TGTGCCAGCAGTTTGGGAACAGGGTTCGGTGAAAAACTGTTTTTT.